These T cell receptor beta chains were read from a single sample in a study of T cell responses to AZD1222 COVID-19 vaccine. Profiling relied on immunoSEQ multiplex PCR, and the TCRdb table lists in-frame clones only, not all of them. Of fewer than 120,000 clones in the sample, around 81% were seen once. The source was peripheral blood, collected on day 0 of AZD1222 vaccination. These receptors all come from an adult in good health. Each CDR3 is given with its conserved first and last residue. A D gene is named only where the DNA matches it firmly. A row's size may be missing; if present it is once, few, many or a size class.

d_call	clone_size	v_call	j_call	cdr3_nt	cdr3_aa
TRBD1	.	TRBV28	TRBJ1-3	TGTGCCAGCAGACCCCCGGGACAGCGCTCTGGAAACACCATATATTTT	CASRPPGQRSGNTIYF
.	.	TRBV11-3	TRBJ2-3	TGTGCCAGCAGCCCTGGACCCACAGATACGCAGTATTTT	CASSPGPTDTQYF
TRBD2	.	TRBV2	TRBJ2-2	TGTGCCAGCAGCCGGGGGAGGGCCTTCGGGGAGCTGTTTTTT	CASSRGRAFGELFF
.	.	TRBV5-5	TRBJ1-1	TGTGCCAGCAGCTTAGGCTGGGGGAACACTGAAGCTTTCTTT	CASSLGWGNTEAFF
TRBD2	.	TRBV5-1	TRBJ2-3	TGCGCCAGCAGCTTGGCCGTAGCGGGAGGGGTCCAAAATACGCAGTATTTT	CASSLAVAGGVQNTQYF
.	.	TRBV21-1	TRBJ1-6	TGTGCCAGCACCCGACCCGACAGTTTCTCGGTCCGTTCACCCCTCCACTTT	CASTRPDSFSVRSPLHF
TRBD1	.	TRBV18	TRBJ1-2	TGTGCCAGCTCACAGAGGACAGGGTATGGCTACACCTTC	CASSQRTGYGYTF
TRBD1	once	TRBV7-8	TRBJ2-7	TGTGCCAGCAGGAATAGCGGACAGGGCCACGAGCAGTACTTC	CASRNSGQGHEQYF
.	.	TRBV20-1	TRBJ1-2	TGCAGTGCAAGAGGACAGTATGGCTACACCTTC	CSARGQYGYTF
.	once	TRBV7-3	TRBJ2-3	TGTGCCAGCAGCTTAGGGCAGACGAGCACAGATACGCAGTATTTT	CASSLGQTSTDTQYF
.	.	TRBV24-1	TRBJ2-2	TGTGCCACCAGTGATCAACGACAGTCCACCGGGGAGCTGTTTTTT	CATSDQRQSTGELFF
.	.	TRBV7-2	TRBJ1-2	TGTGCCAGCAGCTTAGGTGCAGGGACTAACTATGGCTACACCTTC	CASSLGAGTNYGYTF
.	.	TRBV3-1/TRBV3-2	TRBJ1-6	TGTGCCAGCAGCCAAGCGGGGGGTGGGAATTCACCCCTCCACTTT	CASSQAGGGNSPLHF
.	.	TRBV2	TRBJ1-2	TGTGCCAGCAGTGCTGCCACCAACTATGGCTACACCTTC	CASSAATNYGYTF
.	.	TRBV28	TRBJ1-3	TGTGCCAGCAGGGGGGGGGCCTTGTCGTTGGGAAACACCATATATTTT	CASRGGALSLGNTIYF
TRBD2	.	TRBV7-6	TRBJ2-1	TGTGCCAGCAGCTTAAGGCCGACTAGCGGGGGCCGGGATGAGCAGTTCTTC	CASSLRPTSGGRDEQFF
.	.	TRBV5-8	TRBJ2-3	TGTGCCAGCAGCTTGTGGGGGACCACATACCGTCCAGATACGCAGTATTTT	CASSLWGTTYRPDTQYF
TRBD2	.	TRBV18	TRBJ2-7	TGTGCCAGCTCGGGAGGGGCGGACGAGCAGTACTTC	CASSGGADEQYF
.	few	TRBV27	TRBJ1-2	TGTGCCAGCAGCGCCGGGTACAGCGCTGGCTACACCTTC	CASSAGYSAGYTF
.	once	TRBV24-1	TRBJ1-2	TGTGCCACCAGTGATCAGGGGACCGGTGAATTCTATGGCTACACCTTC	CATSDQGTGEFYGYTF
.	once	TRBV19	TRBJ2-5	TGTGCCAGCCGTCGGGCTGACCAAGAGACCCAGTACTTC	CASRRADQETQYF
.	.	TRBV7-2	TRBJ1-4	TGTGCCAGCAGCTTAGTAGCTTTTGAAAAACTGTTTTTT	CASSLVAFEKLFF
.	.	TRBV10-3	TRBJ1-2	TGTGCCATCAGGCGAGACAGGTACTACACCTTC	CAIRRDRYYTF